The clone carrying this TCR beta chain was detected only a few times. As yet, its antigen is unknown. Any patient presenting with uncontrolled infection, other autoimmune disease, pregnancy or lactation was left out. The data belong to a study of T cells in Graves' hyperthyroidism and ophthalmopathy. Broader study findings: Blood also held most thyroid clonotypes expanded beyond 0.001.

Trimming pared 7 bases from V and 5 bases from J, leaving 8 bases between. The CDR3 runs 11 residues. Germline CDR1 reads SNHLY; CDR2 reads FYNNEI. It was RNA transcripts that yielded the amplified TCR beta CDR3 regions. The HTBI primer set served for first-round RT-PCR of the TCR CDR3. TCRdb re-derived calls from the multiplex PCR reads in MiXCR, one entry per CDR3 protein. The sample shows 400,000 to 550,000 distinct CDR3 sequences, around 22% of them seen only once. Sequenced material: blood. The source is a woman in her 30s with Graves' ophthalmopathy. The chain is built from TRBV2 and TRBJ2-5; D gene ambiguous. CDR3: CASNQAETQYF. The DNA for the CDR3 is TGTGCCAGCAACCAAGCGGAGACCCAGTACTTC.